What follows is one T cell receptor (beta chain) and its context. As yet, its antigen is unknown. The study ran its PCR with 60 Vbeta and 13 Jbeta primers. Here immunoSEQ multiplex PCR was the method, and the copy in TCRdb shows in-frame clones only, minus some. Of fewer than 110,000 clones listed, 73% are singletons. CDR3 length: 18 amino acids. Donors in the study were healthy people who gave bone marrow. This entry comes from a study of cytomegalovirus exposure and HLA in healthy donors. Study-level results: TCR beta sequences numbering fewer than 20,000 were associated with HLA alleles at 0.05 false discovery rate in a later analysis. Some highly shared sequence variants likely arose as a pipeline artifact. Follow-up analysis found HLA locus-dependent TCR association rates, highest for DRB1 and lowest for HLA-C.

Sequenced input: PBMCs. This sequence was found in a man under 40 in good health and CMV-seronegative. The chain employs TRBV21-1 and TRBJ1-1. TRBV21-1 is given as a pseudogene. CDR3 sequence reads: CASSKEGTGAGEDTEAFF. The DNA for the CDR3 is TGTGCCAGCAGCAAAGAAGGTACCGGGGCTGGGGAGGACACTGAAGCTTTCTTT.